This T cell receptor (beta chain) is drawn from a study of blood T cell repertoires in COVID-19. Only in-frame clones appear in the TCRdb table, and some are missing; sequencing was by immunoSEQ multiplex PCR. The sample comprises 400,000 to 450,000 clones, 80% to 90% of which are singletons, and more than 0.95% rests with the top ten. CDR3 length: 15 amino acids. The germline V and J ends were trimmed by 3 bases and 0 bases, with 12 bases remaining between them. V gene TRBV23-1 combines with J gene TRBJ2-7, with D tentatively TRBD2 (5 bases). TRBV23-1 is an open reading frame, and its role is uncertain. Specimen: PBMCs or T cells enriched from blood (not recorded which). The receptor comes from a man younger than 40 who had recovered from COVID-19. The CDR3 DNA sequence: TGCGCCAGCAGTCACTGGCGGGCCCTCTCCTACGAGCAGTACTTC. This translates into CASSHWRALSYEQYF.